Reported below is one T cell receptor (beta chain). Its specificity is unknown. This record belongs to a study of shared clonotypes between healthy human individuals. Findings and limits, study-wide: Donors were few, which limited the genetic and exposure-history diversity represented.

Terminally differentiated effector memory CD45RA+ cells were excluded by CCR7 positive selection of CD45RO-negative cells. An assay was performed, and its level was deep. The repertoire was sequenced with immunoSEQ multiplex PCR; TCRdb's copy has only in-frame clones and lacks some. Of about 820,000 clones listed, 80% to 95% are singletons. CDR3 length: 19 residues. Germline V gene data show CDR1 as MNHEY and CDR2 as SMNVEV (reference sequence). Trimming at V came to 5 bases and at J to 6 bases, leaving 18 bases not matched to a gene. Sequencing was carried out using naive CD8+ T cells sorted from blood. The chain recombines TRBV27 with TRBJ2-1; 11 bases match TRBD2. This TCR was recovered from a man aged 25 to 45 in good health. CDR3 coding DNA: TGTGCCAGCAGTAACCATCTAGCGGGAGGCTCTTTACTCGGCAATGAGCAGTTCTTC. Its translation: CASSNHLAGGSLLGNEQFF.